This T cell receptor (beta chain) comes out of a study of neoadjuvant anti-PD-1 for oral cavity cancer (dated by TCRdb to the early 2020s). About the study as a whole: Before curative-intent surgical resection, most patients were given three to four biweekly doses of nivolumab at 3 mg/kg. The parent correlative cohort had 12 patients and a response rate of more than 25%. Under RECIST 1.1, a patient counted as a responder if showing complete response, partial response or stable disease, and as a non-responder if showing progression. Patients without progression received a fourth nivolumab dose around day 43 and underwent definitive surgical resection on days 50-56. The study at large found these results: Only three patients per response group were included in the TCR analyses, and the authors called for validation in larger cohorts. Larger post-treatment sizes of preexisting intratumoral clones correlated with greater tumor shrinkage, suggesting expansion of preexisting clones contributed to response. A higher pretreatment blood Treg/Th17 ratio correlated with both higher pretreatment blood TCRbeta clonality and lower post-treatment tumor TCRbeta clonality.

For survey sequencing of tumor libraries, mostly around 4.9 ug of input genomic DNA was used, and two replicates were run per sample. TCRbeta libraries were prepared with the immunoSEQ hsTCRbeta kit according to the manufacturer's instructions. The completed libraries were mixed into a single pool at 3 nM, then sequenced with an Illumina NovaSeq 6000 S4 flow cell. The paper's data handling went like this. The immunoSEQ Analyzer handled quality control and preprocessing of the raw data. The analysis was restricted to productive rearrangements, with each unique CDR3 amino acid sequence defining a clonotype. Using the R package tcR, the researchers computed the Gini-Simpson index as their estimate of repertoire clonality. Gini indices were compared with Student's t test, and associations with tumor size change were assessed by Pearson correlation. Not all clones reach the TCRdb copy of this immuneACCESS table, which keeps in-frame sequences only. Checked studies attribute under half of the gap to unresolved V genes and leave the rest unexplained. That table supplies the V and J calls and clone size; D and trimming were determined from the DNA. For this sample there are about 37,000 clones; 38% appear just once. Roughly 15% of the sample goes to the ten largest clones.

From its cysteine to its phenylalanine, the CDR3 spans 15 amino acids. The only DNA kept is the CDR3, 45 bases in frame from the first base. V has 6 bases trimmed and J has 3 bases trimmed; junction bases matching no gene number 11. The germline V gene (reference sequence) yields MNHNY for CDR1 and SVGAGI for CDR2. Worth noting for this clone: Its specific antigen is unknown. Base qualities were left out, and no much larger clone turns up one base away.

According to the study, the label for this sample's time point signals: after neoadjuvant nivolumab, at surgical resection. Patients were newly diagnosed with stage II-IVA oral cavity squamous cell carcinoma and had received no prior systemic or radiation treatment. The cohort consisted of patients with HPV-negative, locally advanced oral cavity squamous cell carcinoma. Samples came from a longitudinal correlative study of a single-arm phase II trial of neoadjuvant nivolumab in oral cavity squamous cell carcinoma. Subject-matched pre- and post-treatment PBMCs and tumors from three responders and three non-responders underwent genomic DNA-based TCRbeta sequencing. For tumor tissue, genomic DNA extraction relied on the Maxwell RSC DNA from Tissue kit.

This clonotype originated in a person aged 40 to 85 with oral cavity squamous cell carcinoma. This specimen consisted of tumor tissue, obtained after nivolumab (anti-PD-1) treatment. This chain joins TRBV6-6 to TRBJ2-7, and 7 junctional nucleotides match TRBD2. The sequence in DNA is TGTGCCAGCAGGGCTCCCCGGGGAGGGGACTACGAGCAGTACTTC. It codes for CASRAPRGGDYEQYF.